Listed here are 10 T cell receptor beta chains from one sample, sequenced in a study of shared clonotypes between healthy human individuals. Using immunoSEQ multiplex PCR, the repertoire was profiled, and TCRdb retains in-frame clones only, with some absent. The repertoire consists of over 950,000 clones, with around three quarters occurring once and the leading ten covering about 0.94%. Sequenced input: memory CD4+ T cells from PBMCs. Subset specified: CD45RA-negative fraction. Receptors originate from a man aged 18-30 years in good health. Some clones in this sample may be carry-over from other donors' samples.

V usage is TRBV9 and J usage is TRBJ1-3, with D possibly matching TRBD1 (5 bases). CDR1 SGDLS and CDR2 YYNGEE come from the germline V gene. V was cut by 4 bases and J by 0 bases, with 11 bases left in between. This CDR3 spans 15 amino acids. In nucleotides, the CDR3 is TGTGCCAGCAGCCGCCCAGGGAGCTCTGGAAACACCATATATTTT. It yields the protein CASSRPGSSGNTIYF. Variable domain in full (rest from reference TRBV9 and TRBJ1-3): DSGVTQTPKHLITATGQRVTLRCSPRSGDLSVYWYQQSLDQGLQFLIQYYNGEERAKGNILERFSAQQFPDLHSELNLSSLELGDSALYFCASSRPGSSGNTIYFGEGSWLTVV.

The chain combines TRBV15 with TRBJ1-4; D might be TRBD1 (6 bases). The V end lost 4 bases, the J end lost 7 bases, and 19 bases lay between the germline ends. Germline-derived CDR1 and CDR2 are LNHNV and YYDKDF (reference sequence). The CDR3 is 16 amino acids. CDR3 loop: CATSTGQPEMGEKLFF. CDR3 bases: TGTGCCACCAGCACAGGACAGCCCGAGATGGGTGAAAAACTGTTTTTT.

This clone appeared once. The chain recombines TRBV11-2 with TRBJ1-6, with D tentatively TRBD1 (5 bases). The CDR3 is made up of 14 amino acids. Germline loops: CDR1 SGHAT, CDR2 FQNNGV. Trimming took 2 bases from V and 8 from J, leaving 10 bases between them. The CDR3 region is CASSLLIRDSPLHF. The CDR3 DNA follows: TGTGCCAGCAGCTTACTTATCAGGGATTCACCCCTCCACTTT.

This clone came up once. V and J are TRBV28 and TRBJ2-7; D ambiguous. Germline CDR1 is MDHEN and CDR2 is SYDVKM. V lost 2 bases and J 5 bases, leaving 10 bases between the germline ends. This CDR3 region has 13 residues. The CDR3 nucleotides read TGTGCCAGCAGTTTAGGGCGGCCAAACGAGCAGTACTTC. It specifies CASSLGRPNEQYF.

The V gene is TRBV28, the J gene TRBJ2-5, with TRBD1 matching 7 bases. This CDR3 has 13 amino acids. The germline V gene has CDR1 MDHEN and CDR2 SYDVKM. The J segment lost 2 bases and the V segment lost 6 bases, leaving 3 bases of the junction unmatched. This CDR3 reads CASRPTGQETQYF. Here the CDR3 DNA reads TGTGCCAGCAGACCGACAGGGCAAGAGACCCAGTACTTC.

As regards this clone: A much larger clone sits a single nucleotide away, making a read error possible. Other DNA sequences in the sample encode the same CDR3. The rearrangement joins TRBV2 to TRBJ1-1, with 7 nucleotides matching TRBD1. This CDR3 has 13 residues. The germline V gene encodes CDR1 SNHLY and CDR2 FYNNEI. Germline trimming cut 6 bases from V and 1 base from J; bases unmatched to any gene: 2. This CDR3 is CASRRQGNTEAFF. In nucleotides, the CDR3 is TGTGCCAGCAGAAGACAGGGGAACACTGAAGCTTTCTTT.

The chain uses TRBV5-8 and TRBJ2-3; D uncertain. V lost 2 bases, J lost 3 bases, and 10 bases lay in between. The CDR3 runs to 14 residues. In germline, CDR1 is SGHTS, CDR2 YDEGEE. The CDR3: CASSLEKRTDTQYF. DNA of the CDR3: TGTGCCAGCAGCTTAGAGAAGAGAACAGATACGCAGTATTTT.

There are a few counts of this clone. CDR3 residues: CASSFRGTATEGYTF. For the CDR3, the DNA is TGTGCCAGCAGTTTTAGGGGGACAGCCACTGAGGGCTACACCTTC. The gene calls are TRBV27 and TRBJ1-2; 7 nucleotides match TRBD1. The V gene end was trimmed by 3 bases and the J gene end by 8 bases; junction bases not matched to a gene: 12. From germline, CDR1 is MNHEY and CDR2 SMNVEV (reference sequence). This CDR3 has 15 amino acids.

The chain carries TRBV15 and TRBJ2-4; D gene uncertain. The CDR3 is made up of 15 amino acids. Germline V gene lookup returns CDR1 LNHNV and CDR2 YYDKDF (reference sequence). The germline V and J ends were trimmed by 0 bases and 9 bases, with 15 bases remaining between them. For the CDR3, the DNA is TGTGCCACCAGCAGAGAAAGAGTCCCCCGGACCATTCAGTACTTC. Its protein product is CATSRERVPRTIQYF.

This clone appeared once. The chain has TRBV25-1 and TRBJ2-3; D gene uncertain. There are 14 residues in the CDR3. The V gene's germline CDR1 is MGHDK and CDR2 SYGVNS. V was cut by 5 bases and J by 0 bases, with 9 bases left in between. The CDR3 nucleotides read TGTGCCAGCAGTAATCAACTAAGCACAGATACGCAGTATTTT. This encodes CASSNQLSTDTQYF.